The entry that follows covers one T cell receptor beta chain sequence. The sample comes from a study of blood T cell repertoires in COVID-19. Looking at the study overall: Researchers got acute and convalescent COVID-19 samples from the United States, Italy and Spain. In each case, the material was cDNA or gDNA derived from T cells, B-cell-depleted T cells, or PBMCs.

The V and J ends lost 4 bases and 0 bases respectively, with 12 bases between them. The V gene's germline CDR1 is SGHRS and CDR2 YFSETQ. This CDR3 is 15 amino acids long. In the study's own analysis: Using reference gene primer amplification, nucleated cell counts were estimated. Profiled with immunoSEQ multiplex PCR; TCRdb holds only in-frame clones, not every one. V, J and clone size reflect that table, while D and trimming were determined from the DNA. The repertoire holds about 170,000 clones, more than 70% seen once, with roughly 18% in the top ten. The J gene is TRBJ2-3, the V gene TRBV5-1; D may be TRBD2 (6 bases). The sequence was collected from a woman between 65 and 79 years old who had recovered from COVID-19. Source material: peripheral blood. The CDR3 region is CASSLLAFSTDTQYF. In nucleotides, the CDR3 is TGCGCCAGCAGCCTTCTAGCGTTTAGCACAGATACGCAGTATTTT.